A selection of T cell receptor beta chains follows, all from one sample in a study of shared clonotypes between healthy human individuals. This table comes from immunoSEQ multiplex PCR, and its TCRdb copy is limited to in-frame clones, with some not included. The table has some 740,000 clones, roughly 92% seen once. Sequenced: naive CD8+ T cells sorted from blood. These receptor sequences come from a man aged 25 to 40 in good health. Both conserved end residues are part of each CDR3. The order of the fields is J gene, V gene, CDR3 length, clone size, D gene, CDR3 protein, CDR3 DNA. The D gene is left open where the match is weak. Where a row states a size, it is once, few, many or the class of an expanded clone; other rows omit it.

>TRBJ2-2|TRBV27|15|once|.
CASSQIDQYTGELFF
TGTGCCAGCAGTCAGATAGACCAGTACACCGGGGAGCTGTTTTTT
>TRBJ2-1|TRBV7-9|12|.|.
CASSLTANEQFF
TGTGCCAGCAGCTTAACGGCGAATGAGCAGTTCTTC
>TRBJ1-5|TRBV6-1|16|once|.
CASSELTADSNQPQHF
TGTGCCAGCAGTGAATTAACAGCTGATAGCAATCAGCCCCAGCATTTT
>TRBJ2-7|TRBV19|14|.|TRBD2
CASSTAGGPHEQYF
TGTGCCAGTAGTACGGCGGGAGGGCCGCACGAGCAGTACTTC
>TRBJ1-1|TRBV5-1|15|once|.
CASSPSLGGNTEAFF
TGCGCCAGCAGCCCAAGCCTTGGGGGGAACACTGAAGCTTTCTTT
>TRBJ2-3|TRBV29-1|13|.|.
CSVEGTVSDTQYF
TGCAGCGTTGAGGGGACTGTGTCAGATACGCAGTATTTT
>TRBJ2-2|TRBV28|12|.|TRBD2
CASLRFGLAGDF
TGTGCCAGCCTACGCTTTGGACTAGCGGGAGATTTT
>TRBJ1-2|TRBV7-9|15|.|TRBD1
CASSSHGVGGHGYTF
TGTGCCAGCAGCTCCCACGGAGTAGGGGGCCATGGCTACACCTTC
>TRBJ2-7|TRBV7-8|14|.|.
CASSLGLGPYEQYF
TGTGCCAGCAGCTTAGGGCTTGGGCCCTACGAGCAGTACTTC
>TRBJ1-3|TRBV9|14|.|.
CASSTAFSGNTIYF
TGTGCCAGCAGCACGGCCTTCTCTGGAAACACCATATATTTT
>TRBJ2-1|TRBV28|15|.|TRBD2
CASSRLAGLGNEQFF
TGTGCCAGCAGTCGACTAGCGGGACTTGGTAATGAGCAGTTCTTC
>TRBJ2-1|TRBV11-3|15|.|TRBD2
CASSPGLVFYNEQFF
TGTGCCAGCAGCCCAGGACTAGTCTTCTACAATGAGCAGTTCTTC
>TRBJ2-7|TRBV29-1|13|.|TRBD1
CSVEADRGYEQYF
TGCAGCGTTGAAGCGGACAGGGGCTACGAGCAGTACTTC
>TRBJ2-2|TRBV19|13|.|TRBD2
CAAGGHNTGELFF
TGTGCAGCGGGAGGACATAACACCGGGGAGCTGTTTTTT
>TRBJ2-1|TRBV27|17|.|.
CASSLSTPFYSDNEQFF
TGTGCCAGCAGTTTATCGACTCCATTCTACAGCGACAATGAGCAGTTCTTC
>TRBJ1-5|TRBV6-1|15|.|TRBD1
CASSEAHRGRQPQHF
TGTGCCAGCAGTGAAGCGCACAGGGGCCGTCAGCCCCAGCATTTT
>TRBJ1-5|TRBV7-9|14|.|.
CASSSPRSNQPQHF
TGTGCCAGCAGCTCCCCTCGGAGCAATCAGCCCCAGCATTTT
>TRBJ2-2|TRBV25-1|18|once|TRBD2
CASSDGLAGGVDTGELFF
TGTGCCAGCAGTGACGGACTAGCGGGAGGAGTAGACACCGGGGAGCTGTTTTTT
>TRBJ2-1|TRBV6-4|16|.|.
CASSPTGGSSYNEQFF
TGTGCCAGCAGCCCCACCGGAGGGAGCTCCTACAATGAGCAGTTCTTC
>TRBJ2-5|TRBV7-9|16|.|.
CASSFPRHLSQETQYF
TGTGCCAGCAGCTTTCCCCGACACCTGAGTCAAGAGACCCAGTACTTC
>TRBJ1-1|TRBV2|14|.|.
CASSFRGQNTEAFF
TGTGCCAGCAGTTTTCGGGGGCAGAATACTGAAGCTTTCTTT
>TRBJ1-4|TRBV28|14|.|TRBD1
CASSTGTATLKLFF
TGTGCCAGCAGCACCGGGACAGCCACCCTCAAACTGTTTTTT
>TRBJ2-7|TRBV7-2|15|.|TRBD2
CASRIIAGGPDEQYF
TGTGCCAGCAGAATAATAGCGGGAGGCCCAGACGAGCAGTACTTC